This entry concerns a single TCR beta chain. Its specificity is unknown. The sample originates from a study of shared clonotypes between healthy human individuals. About the study: A donor's plate count was three for CD4 naive and three for CD4 memory; CD8 naive had two and CD8 memory one.

CDR3 length equals 14 residues. J lost 2 bases, V lost 5 bases, and 5 bases had no gene match. Germline V gene lookup returns CDR1 SGHTS and CDR2 YDEGEE. The run depth of the assay was deep. Sequencing used immunoSEQ multiplex PCR; TCRdb keeps in-frame clones, though not all of them. The data show around 990,000 clones, 70% to 80% seen once. General study results and limits: Non-shared clonotypes had lower generation probabilities than clonotypes shared by all four sorted-subset donors.

The chain joins TRBV5-8 to TRBJ1-2, with 8 bases identical to TRBD1. Material: memory CD4+ T cells from PBMCs. Subset noted: CD45RA-negative fraction. The receptor was isolated from a man between 18 and 29 years old in good health. Some clones in this sample may be carry-over from other donors' samples. CDR3 protein: CASSLGQGNYGYTF. The CDR3 nucleotides read TGTGCCAGCAGTCTAGGACAGGGCAACTATGGCTACACCTTC.